Below, 31 T cell receptor beta chains from the same sample are listed, as sequenced in a study of identical twins. A single record per CDR3 protein comes from TCRdb applying MiXCR to the 5' RACE reads. The table lists 1.5 million to 2 million distinct CDR3 sequences, about 31% of them singletons. The sequencing input was cord blood. These TCRs come from a newborn girl in good health.

This chain uses TRBV7-2 with TRBJ2-3; D might be TRBD1 (6 bases). The CDR3 has 16 residues. Germline lookup yields CDR1 SGHTA and CDR2 FQGNSA. Trimming left V 0 bases short and J 2 bases short, with 12 bases between. The CDR3: CASSLAAQGTTDTQYF. The CDR3 nucleotides read TGTGCCAGCAGCTTAGCAGCCCAGGGGACCACAGATACGCAGTATTTT.

This clonotype was seen a few times. The chain links TRBV21-1 to TRBJ1-5; TRBD1, the D gene given by the table, was not confirmed from the DNA. TRBV21-1 is a listed pseudogene. There are 14 residues in the CDR3. The CDR3 is CASSSLRGPQPQHF. In nucleotides, the CDR3 is TGTGCCAGCAGCAGTCTTCGGGGGCCCCAGCCCCAGCATTTT.

The chain links TRBV20-1 to TRBJ1-4, with D maybe TRBD1 (5 bases). V was clipped by 2 bases and J by 6 bases, with 13 bases between them. CDR3 length equals 14 residues. Germline CDR1 reads DFQATT; CDR2 reads SNEGSKA (reference sequence). The CDR3 is CSARRGGWYEKLFF. The CDR3 region has the DNA TGCAGTGCTAGAAGGGGAGGGTGGTATGAAAAACTGTTTTTT.

This clonotype appeared a few times. V is TRBV4-1 and J is TRBJ2-1, with 16 bases that match TRBD2. With V trimmed by 4 bases and J by 2 bases, 2 bases remained unmatched. Germline CDR1 and CDR2: MGHRA and YSYEKL. The CDR3 loop spans 17 amino acids. CDR3 nucleotide sequence: TGCGCCAGCAGCCCCGGGACTAGCGGGGGGGCCTACAATGAGCAGTTCTTC. Translated, it gives CASSPGTSGGAYNEQFF.

Only a few counts were recorded for this clonotype. The gene calls are TRBV29-1 and TRBJ2-1; 9 nucleotides match TRBD2. Germline CDR1 is SQVTM and CDR2 is ANQGSEA. Trimming at V came to 2 bases and at J to 8 bases, leaving 7 bases not matched to a gene. The CDR3 is 14 amino acids. The CDR3 nucleotides read TGCAGCGTTGAACCCGGACTAGCGTTGGATGAGCAGTTCTTC. Translation: CSVEPGLALDEQFF.

V usage is TRBV20-1 and J usage is TRBJ2-5; D remains unclear. Per the germline V gene, CDR1 is DFQATT and CDR2 is SNEGSKA (reference sequence). The V gene lost 1 base and the J gene lost 5 bases, with 17 bases spanning the gap. CDR3 size: 15 residues. As DNA, the CDR3 is TGCAGTGCTAGAGTAGGAGCGAGGAGTGAGGAGACCCAGTACTTC. It specifies CSARVGARSEETQYF.

Turning to this clonotype: One end of the junction varies from germline; a read error may be responsible. The rearrangement uses TRBV11-2 and TRBJ2-4, with TRBD1 identical over 9 bases. Germline assignment: CDR1 SGHAT and CDR2 FQNNGV. The length of the CDR3 is 16 residues. CDR3 nucleotides: TGTGTCAGCAGCCCTAGACAGGGGGTAGCCAAAAACATTCAGTACTTC. It specifies CVSSPRQGVAKNIQYF.

This clonotype appeared a few times. The chain carries TRBV25-1 and TRBJ2-3; D not resolved. CDR1 is MGHDK and CDR2 is SYGVNS in the germline V gene. This CDR3 contains 16 residues. Deletions cut 1 base from V and 0 bases from J, with 11 bases between. The CDR3: CASSESGLSSTDTQYF. CDR3 coding DNA: TGTGCCAGCAGTGAATCCGGCCTCTCTAGCACAGATACGCAGTATTTT.

The rearrangement joins TRBV20-1 to TRBJ2-3; 10 bases line up with TRBD2. With V trimmed by 3 bases and J by 1 base, 16 bases remained unmatched. The CDR3 is 19 amino acids. The germline gives CDR1 DFQATT, CDR2 SNEGSKA (reference sequence). CDR3 loop: CSASFGVAGGVKGTDTQYF. The CDR3 bases are TGCAGTGCTAGTTTCGGGGTAGCGGGGGGAGTCAAGGGCACAGATACGCAGTATTTT.

The chain is built from TRBV5-1 and TRBJ2-5; D is ambiguous. The V and J ends lost 3 bases and 7 bases respectively, with 10 bases between them. Looked up from germline, CDR1 is SGHRS and CDR2 is YFSETQ. The CDR3 contains 12 residues. CDR3 nucleotides: TGCGCCAGCAGCTCGACCATGGGGACCCAGTACTTC. Translated, it gives CASSSTMGTQYF.

This clonotype was recorded a few times. This sequence joins TRBV24-1 and TRBJ2-1; D is ambiguous. V lost 4 bases to trimming and J lost 6 bases, with 12 bases between them. This CDR3 spans 14 amino acids. Germline values: CDR1 KGHDR, CDR2 SFDVKD. CDR3 coding DNA: TGTGCCACCAGTGACCCAGTTGATAGCAATGAGCAGTTCTTC. This translates into CATSDPVDSNEQFF.

This chain uses TRBV12-3 or TRBV12-4 with TRBJ1-1, with D unresolved. Trimming pared 6 bases from V and 0 bases from J, leaving 14 bases between. This CDR3 is built from 15 residues. The CDR3 region is CASSHLKIMNTEAFF. The CDR3 coding sequence is TGTGCCAGCAGCCATCTCAAGATCATGAACACTGAAGCTTTCTTT.

The rearrangement joins TRBV12-3 or TRBV12-4 to TRBJ2-7; 8 bases fit TRBD2. The CDR3 extends over 16 amino acids. Trimming at V came to 2 bases and at J to 7 bases, leaving 13 bases not matched to a gene. CDR3 sequence: CASSLIGLAGYNEQYF. CDR3 DNA: TGTGCCAGCAGTTTAATAGGTCTAGCGGGTTACAATGAGCAGTACTTC.

The gene calls are TRBV3-1 and TRBJ2-3; D possibly uses TRBD1 or TRBD2 (5 bases each). The CDR3 sequence is 12 residues long. CDR1 and CDR2 from the germline V gene are LGHDT and YNNKEL (reference sequence). V lost 7 bases, J lost 9 bases, and 14 bases lay in between. As DNA, the CDR3 is TGTGCCAGCACCATGAGGGGTGAGACGCAGTATTTT. It translates to CASTMRGETQYF.

The chain carries TRBV7-9 and TRBJ2-7; D call uncertain. CDR1 is SEHNR and CDR2 is FQNEAQ in the germline V gene (reference sequence). This CDR3 is built from 15 residues. With 5 bases removed from V and 7 bases from J, the gap between germline ends came to 21 bases. Written as DNA, the CDR3 is TGTGCCAGCAGCCTAACGAATACCCGGAACAATGAGCAGTACTTC. Translating it yields CASSLTNTRNNEQYF.

This clonotype has more than one count but fewer than ten. This sequence joins TRBV6-7 and TRBJ2-3; 8 nucleotides align to TRBD1. TRBV6-7 is flagged as an ORF with uncertain function. Trimming took 8 bases from V and 0 from J; bases not matched to a gene: 10. The CDR3 sequence is 16 residues long. This CDR3 reads CASPGRGQESTDTQYF. The CDR3, as DNA: TGTGCCAGCCCTGGCCGGGGACAGGAAAGCACAGATACGCAGTATTTT.

A single count supports this clonotype. A junction boundary mismatches the germline segment, possibly from a read error. The rearrangement links TRBV5-1 to TRBJ2-5; D gene uncertain. The CDR3 length is 11 residues. Germline-derived CDR1 and CDR2 are SGHRS and YFSETQ. The chain's CDR3 is CVSSSKETQYF. CDR3 bases: TGCGTCAGCAGCTCAAAGGAGACCCAGTACTTC.

The sample holds one count of this clonotype. V and J are TRBV29-1 and TRBJ2-1; TRBD1 matches at 8 bases. The CDR3 is 14 residues long. The V gene's germline CDR1 is SQVTM and CDR2 ANQGSEA. J lost 2 bases, V lost 7 bases, and 7 bases had no gene match. The CDR3 reads CSAGTGRTYNEQFF. In DNA, the CDR3 is TGCAGCGCTGGGACAGGACGTACCTACAATGAGCAGTTCTTC.

As to this clonotype: A single base separates this from a much larger clone, so it may be a read error. This rearrangement joins TRBV12-3 or TRBV12-4 to TRBJ2-3; no firm D call. Trimming removed 5 bases from V and 4 bases from J, with 10 bases in between. This CDR3 spans 13 amino acids. The CDR3 sequence: CASSRVGADTQYF. The CDR3 nucleotides read TGTGCCAGCAGTCGGGTCGGCGCAGATACGCAGTATTTT.

This clonotype appeared a few times. This chain joins TRBV10-3 and TRBJ2-7; 14 positions match TRBD2. The length of the CDR3 is 15 residues. Germline CDR1 reads ENHRY; CDR2 reads SYGVKD. V was clipped by 7 bases and J by 2 bases; unmatched bases: 4. The CDR3 DNA is TGTGCCATCAACGGACTAGCGGGGGGTCCCTACGAGCAGTACTTC. This sequence encodes CAINGLAGGPYEQYF.

The chain couples TRBV12-3 or TRBV12-4 to TRBJ2-7; D is undetermined. The CDR3 consists of 14 residues. Trimming took off 5 bases at V and 2 bases at J, with 13 bases between the two ends. The CDR3 DNA reads TGTGCCAGCAGTCCCGGACGGCCCCCCTACGAGCAGTACTTC. Amino acid sequence: CASSPGRPPYEQYF.

The chain uses TRBV19 and TRBJ2-1; D is uncertain. This CDR3 is built from 14 residues. V lost 5 bases, J lost 7 bases, and 15 bases lay in between. CDR1 is LNHDA, CDR2 SQIVND, per germline (reference sequence). The CDR3 sequence: CASSDPAAPNEQFF. The CDR3 DNA reads as TGTGCCAGTAGTGACCCGGCAGCCCCTAATGAGCAGTTCTTC.

This clonotype was recorded a few times. The chain combines TRBV2 with TRBJ2-1; perhaps TRBD2 as D (5 bases). The CDR3 has 15 residues. The V and J ends lost 4 bases and 0 bases respectively, with 10 bases between them. Germline CDR1 reads SNHLY; CDR2 reads FYNNEI. CDR3 loop: CASSVYGSSYNEQFF. The CDR3 DNA reads as TGTGCCAGCAGTGTGTATGGGAGCTCCTACAATGAGCAGTTCTTC.

This clonotype was seen only once. This sequence joins TRBV10-3 and TRBJ2-2, with TRBD2 as a possible D gene (7 bases). The CDR3 has 18 amino acids. With 5 bases removed from V and 1 base from J, the gap between germline ends came to 20 bases. Germline V gives CDR1 ENHRY, CDR2 SYGVKD. CDR3 nucleotides: TGTGCCATCAGTTACCCTGAGGCGGGGGCCAAGAACACCGGGGAGCTGTTTTTT. It is translated as CAISYPEAGAKNTGELFF.

This chain links TRBV20-1 with TRBJ1-2; D might be TRBD1 (5 bases). Looked up from germline, CDR1 is DFQATT and CDR2 is SNEGSKA (reference sequence). This CDR3 region has 12 residues. V was shortened by 6 bases and J by 1 base, with 9 bases between the two germline ends. As DNA, the CDR3 is TGCAGTGCCCCGACAGATAACTATGGCTACACCTTC. Translation gives CSAPTDNYGYTF.

This clonotype was seen at least ten times. The chain is built from TRBV11-2 and TRBJ2-1; maybe TRBD2 (7 bases). The CDR3 runs to 20 residues. V gave up 5 bases and J gave up 1 base, with 27 bases separating them. Looked up from germline, CDR1 is SGHAT and CDR2 is FQNNGV. The CDR3 coding sequence is TGTGCCAGCAGCCAGGGGACTGGACGGCCGGGACTACTATCCTACAATGAGCAGTTCTTC. Its translation: CASSQGTGRPGLLSYNEQFF.

The rearrangement joins TRBV7-2 to TRBJ2-5, with 14 bases fitting TRBD2. CDR3 length equals 17 residues. Germline lookup yields CDR1 SGHTA and CDR2 FQGNSA. With V trimmed by 5 bases and J by 2 bases, 7 bases remained unmatched. CDR3 DNA: TGTGCCAGCAGCGCGGGACTAGCGGGAGTGAGGCAAGAGACCCAGTACTTC. Encoded protein: CASSAGLAGVRQETQYF. The full variable domain, its missing parts supplied by reference TRBV7-2 and TRBJ2-5, is GAGVSQSPSNKVTEKGKDVELRCDPISGHTALYWYRQSLGQGLEFLIYFQGNSAPDKSGLPSDRFSAERTGGSVSTLTIQRTQQEDSAVYLCASSAGLAGVRQETQYFGPGTRLLVL.

J is TRBJ2-7 and V is TRBV20-1, with D unclear. Trimming pared 1 base from V and 3 bases from J, leaving 10 bases between. This CDR3 spans 13 amino acids. Germline loops: CDR1 DFQATT, CDR2 SNEGSKA (reference sequence). DNA for the CDR3: TGCAGTGCTAGAGGAGGTGTCCGCTACGAGCAGTACTTC. Translating gives CSARGGVRYEQYF.

This sequence joins TRBV5-1 and TRBJ2-5; 8 positions agree with TRBD1. The ends lost 4 bases at V and 3 bases at J; junction bases unmatched: 5. The CDR3 is 14 amino acids. The germline V gene encodes CDR1 SGHRS and CDR2 YFSETQ. The CDR3 nucleotides are TGCGCCAGCAGCCCAGGGACAGGAGAAGAGACCCAGTACTTC. It translates to CASSPGTGEETQYF.

The V call is TRBV7-2, the J call TRBJ2-7; D is uncertain. The CDR3 runs 14 residues. CDR1 is SGHTA and CDR2 is FQGNSA in the germline V gene. V lost 4 bases and J 1 base, leaving 11 bases between the germline ends. This CDR3 is CASSSDSISYEQYF. The CDR3 bases are TGTGCCAGCAGCTCCGACTCAATTTCCTACGAGCAGTACTTC.

The chain joins TRBV6-5 to TRBJ2-4, with TRBD1 as a possible D gene (7 bases). The CDR3 loop spans 13 amino acids. Germline V CDR1 and CDR2: MNHEY, SVGAGI. Between the trimmed V and J ends, which lost 8 bases and 2 bases, there was a span of 10 bases. The CDR3 sequence is CASGGGPKNIQYF. CDR3 in DNA: TGTGCCAGCGGAGGGGGCCCCAAAAACATTCAGTACTTC.